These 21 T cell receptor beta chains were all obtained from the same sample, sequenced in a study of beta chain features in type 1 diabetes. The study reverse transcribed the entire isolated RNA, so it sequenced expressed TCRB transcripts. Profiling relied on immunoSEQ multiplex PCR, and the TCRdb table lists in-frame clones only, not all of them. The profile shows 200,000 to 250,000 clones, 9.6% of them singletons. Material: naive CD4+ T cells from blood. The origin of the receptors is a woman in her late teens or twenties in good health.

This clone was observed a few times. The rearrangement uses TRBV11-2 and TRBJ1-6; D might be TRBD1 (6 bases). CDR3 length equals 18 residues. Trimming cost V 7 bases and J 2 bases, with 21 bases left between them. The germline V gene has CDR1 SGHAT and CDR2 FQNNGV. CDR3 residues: CASTPGGALGTYNSPLHF. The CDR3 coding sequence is TGTGCCAGCACCCCCGGGGGGGCTCTAGGCACCTATAATTCACCCCTCCACTTT.

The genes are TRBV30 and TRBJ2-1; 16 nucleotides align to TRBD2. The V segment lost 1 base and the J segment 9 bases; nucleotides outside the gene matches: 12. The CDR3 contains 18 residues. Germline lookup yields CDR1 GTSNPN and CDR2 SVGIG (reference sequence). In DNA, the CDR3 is TGTGCCTGGAGTGGGGCCGGGACTAGCGGGGGGGCTCTAATTGAGCAGTTCTTC. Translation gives CAWSGAGTSGGALIEQFF. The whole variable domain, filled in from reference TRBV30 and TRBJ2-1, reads SQTIHQWPATLVQPVGSPLSLECTVEGTSNPNLYWYRQAAGRGLQLLFYSVGIGQISSEVPQNLSASRPQDRQFILSSKKLLLSDSGFYLCAWSGAGTSGGALIEQFFGPGTRLTVL.

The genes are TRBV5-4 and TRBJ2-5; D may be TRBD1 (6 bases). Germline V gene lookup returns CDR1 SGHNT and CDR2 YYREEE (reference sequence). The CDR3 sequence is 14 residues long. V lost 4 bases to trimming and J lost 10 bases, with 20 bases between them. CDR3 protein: CASSPDRGGEGQYF. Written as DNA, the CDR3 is TGTGCCAGCAGCCCGGACAGAGGGGGAGAGGGCCAGTACTTC.

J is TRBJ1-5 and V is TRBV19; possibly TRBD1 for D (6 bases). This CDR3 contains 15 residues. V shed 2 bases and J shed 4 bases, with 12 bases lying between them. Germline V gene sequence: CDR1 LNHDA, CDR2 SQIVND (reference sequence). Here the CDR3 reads CASSISGALNQPQHF. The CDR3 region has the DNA TGTGCCAGTAGTATATCAGGGGCCCTAAATCAGCCCCAGCATTTT.

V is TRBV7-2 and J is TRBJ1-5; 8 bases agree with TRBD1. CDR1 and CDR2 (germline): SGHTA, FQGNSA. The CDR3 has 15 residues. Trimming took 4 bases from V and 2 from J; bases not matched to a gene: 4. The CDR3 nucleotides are TGTGCCAGCAGCTCCCAGGGGGCTGGCAATCAGCCCCAGCATTTT. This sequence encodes CASSSQGAGNQPQHF.

CDR3 sequence: CASSKDRGRDEQFF. CDR3 bases: TGTGCCAGCAGCAAGGACAGGGGGCGCGATGAGCAGTTCTTC. This chain uses TRBV5-4 with TRBJ2-1; TRBD1 agrees at 11 bases. CDR1 and CDR2 from the germline V gene are SGHNT and YYREEE (reference sequence). V lost 4 bases, J lost 8 bases, and 5 bases stayed unmatched. The CDR3 is 14 amino acids.

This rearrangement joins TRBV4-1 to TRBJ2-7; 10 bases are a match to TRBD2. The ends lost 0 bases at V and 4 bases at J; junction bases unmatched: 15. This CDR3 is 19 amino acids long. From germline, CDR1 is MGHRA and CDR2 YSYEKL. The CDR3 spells CASSQDSPGSSGSWYEQYF. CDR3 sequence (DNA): TGCGCCAGCAGCCAAGATAGCCCCGGATCTAGCGGGAGCTGGTACGAGCAGTACTTC.

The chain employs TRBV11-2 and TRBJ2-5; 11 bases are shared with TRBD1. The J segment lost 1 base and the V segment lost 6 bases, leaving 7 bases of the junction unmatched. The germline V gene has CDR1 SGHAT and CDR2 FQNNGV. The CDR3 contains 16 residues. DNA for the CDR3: TGTGCCAGCAGAAAAGGGACAGGGGGTCCCCAAGAGACCCAGTACTTC. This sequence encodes CASRKGTGGPQETQYF.

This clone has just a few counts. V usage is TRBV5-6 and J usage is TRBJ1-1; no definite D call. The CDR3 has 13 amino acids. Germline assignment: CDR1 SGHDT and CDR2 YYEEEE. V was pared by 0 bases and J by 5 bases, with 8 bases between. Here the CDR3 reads CASSLVVGTEAFF. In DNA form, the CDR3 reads TGTGCCAGCAGCTTGGTCGTCGGGACTGAAGCTTTCTTT.

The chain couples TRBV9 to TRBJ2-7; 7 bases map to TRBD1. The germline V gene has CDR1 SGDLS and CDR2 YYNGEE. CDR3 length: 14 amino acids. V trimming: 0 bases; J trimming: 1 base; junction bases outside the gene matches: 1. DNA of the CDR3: TGTGCCAGCAGCGTAGAGACAGGGTCCTACGAGCAGTACTTC. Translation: CASSVETGSYEQYF.

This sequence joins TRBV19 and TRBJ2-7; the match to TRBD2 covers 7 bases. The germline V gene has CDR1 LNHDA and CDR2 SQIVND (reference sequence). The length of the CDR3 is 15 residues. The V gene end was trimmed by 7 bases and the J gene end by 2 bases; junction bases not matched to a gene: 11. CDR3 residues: CASIHRAGPAYEQYF. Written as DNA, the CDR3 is TGTGCCAGTATCCACAGAGCGGGGCCCGCCTACGAGCAGTACTTC.

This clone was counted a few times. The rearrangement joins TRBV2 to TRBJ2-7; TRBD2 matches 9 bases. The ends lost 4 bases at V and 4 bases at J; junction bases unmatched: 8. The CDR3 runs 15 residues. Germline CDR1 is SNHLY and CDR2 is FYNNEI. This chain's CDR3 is CASSGFAGLAYEQYF. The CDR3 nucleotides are TGTGCCAGCAGTGGATTTGCGGGACTAGCTTACGAGCAGTACTTC. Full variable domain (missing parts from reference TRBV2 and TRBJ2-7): EPEVTQTPSHQVTQMGQEVILRCVPISNHLYFYWYRQILGQKVEFLVSFYNNEISEKSEIFDDQFSVERPDGSNFTLKIRSTKLEDSAMYFCASSGFAGLAYEQYFGPGTRLTVT.

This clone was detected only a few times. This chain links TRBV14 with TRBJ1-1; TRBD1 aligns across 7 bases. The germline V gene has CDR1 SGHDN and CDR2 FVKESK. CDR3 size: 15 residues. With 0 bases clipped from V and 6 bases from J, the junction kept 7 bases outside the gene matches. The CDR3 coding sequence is TGTGCCAGCAGCCAAGATCTTACAGGGGTGGCTGAAGCTTTCTTT. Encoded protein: CASSQDLTGVAEAFF.

The CDR3 loop reads CASSSGGGSGYTEAFF. The CDR3 bases are TGTGCCAGCAGCTCCGGGGGGGGCTCCGGCTACACTGAAGCTTTCTTT. The chain employs TRBV11-2 and TRBJ1-1; tentatively, D is TRBD1 (6 bases). In germline, CDR1 is SGHAT, CDR2 FQNNGV. CDR3 length: 16 amino acids. Trimming removed 4 bases from V and 3 bases from J, with 18 bases in between.

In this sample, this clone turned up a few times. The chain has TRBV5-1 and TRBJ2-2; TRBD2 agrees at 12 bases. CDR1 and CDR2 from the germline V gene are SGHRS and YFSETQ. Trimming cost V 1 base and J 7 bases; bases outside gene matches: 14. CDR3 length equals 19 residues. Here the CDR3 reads CASSLFWRRLAGEDGELFF. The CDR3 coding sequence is TGCGCCAGCAGCTTGTTTTGGAGGCGACTAGCGGGAGAGGACGGGGAGCTGTTTTTT.

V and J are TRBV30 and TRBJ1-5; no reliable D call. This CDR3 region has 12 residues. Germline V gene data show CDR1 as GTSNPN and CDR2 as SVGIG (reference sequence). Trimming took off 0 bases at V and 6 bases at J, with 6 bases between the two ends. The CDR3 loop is CAWSVLRQPQHF. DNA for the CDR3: TGTGCCTGGAGTGTACTACGTCAGCCCCAGCATTTT.

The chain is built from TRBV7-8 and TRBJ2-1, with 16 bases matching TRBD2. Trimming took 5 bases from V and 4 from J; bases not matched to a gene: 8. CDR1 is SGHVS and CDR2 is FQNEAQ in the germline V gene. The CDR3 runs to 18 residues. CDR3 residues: CASSAGTSGRAWYNEQFF. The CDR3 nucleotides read TGTGCCAGCAGCGCCGGGACTAGCGGGAGGGCCTGGTACAATGAGCAGTTCTTC. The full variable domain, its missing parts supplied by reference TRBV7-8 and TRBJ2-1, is GAGVSQSPRYKVAKRGQDVALRCDPISGHVSLFWYQQALGQGPEFLTYFQNEAQLDKSGLPSDRFFAERPEGSVSTLKIQRTQQEDSAVYLCASSAGTSGRAWYNEQFFGPGTRLTVL.

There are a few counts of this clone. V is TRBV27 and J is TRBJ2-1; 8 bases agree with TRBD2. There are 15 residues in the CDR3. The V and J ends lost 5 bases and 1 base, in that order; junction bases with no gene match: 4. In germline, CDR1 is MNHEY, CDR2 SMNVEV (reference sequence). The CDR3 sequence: CASSALAESYNEQFF. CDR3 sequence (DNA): TGTGCCAGCAGTGCACTAGCGGAATCCTACAATGAGCAGTTCTTC.

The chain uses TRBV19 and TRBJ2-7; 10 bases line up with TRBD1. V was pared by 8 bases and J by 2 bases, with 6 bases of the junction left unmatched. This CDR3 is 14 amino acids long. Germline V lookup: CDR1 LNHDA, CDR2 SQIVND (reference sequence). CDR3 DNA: TGTGCCAGTGGGGGACAGGGGCCCCCCTACGAGCAGTACTTC. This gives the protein CASGGQGPPYEQYF.

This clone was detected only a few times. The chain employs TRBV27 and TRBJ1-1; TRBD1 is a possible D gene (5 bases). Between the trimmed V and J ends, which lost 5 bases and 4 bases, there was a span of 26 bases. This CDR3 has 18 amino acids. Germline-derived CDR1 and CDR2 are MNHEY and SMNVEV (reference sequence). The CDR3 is CASSPRGRGPVLFTEAFF. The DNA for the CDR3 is TGTGCCAGCAGTCCCCGGGGGAGGGGCCCGGTTTTGTTCACTGAAGCTTTCTTT.

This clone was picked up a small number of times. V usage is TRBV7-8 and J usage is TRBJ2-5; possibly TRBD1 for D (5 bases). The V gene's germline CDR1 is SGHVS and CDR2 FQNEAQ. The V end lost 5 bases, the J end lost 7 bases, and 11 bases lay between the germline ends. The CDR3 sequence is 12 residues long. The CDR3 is CASSQQGGTQYF. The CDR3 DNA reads TGTGCCAGCAGCCAGCAGGGCGGGACCCAGTACTTC.